Below are 10 T cell receptor beta chains sequenced from a single sample in a study of post-analysis software for immune sequencing data. Points from the study as a whole: Patients used roughly five TRBV segments, including TRBV5-6, TRBV5-1 and TRBV20-1, more often than controls.

The TCR beta cDNA libraries contained unique molecular identifiers. Via MiXCR, TCRdb re-called the PCR reads, giving one row per CDR3 protein. The profile shows some 500,000 distinct CDR3 sequences, roughly 45% of them singletons. Their recognized antigens are unknown. The sample consisted of blood. The source is a girl aged 10-17 years with multiple sclerosis.

This clonotype was counted a few times. V usage is TRBV29-1 and J usage is TRBJ2-7; 9 bases are shared with TRBD1. The germline gives CDR1 SQVTM, CDR2 ANQGSEA. The CDR3 is 14 residues long. V shed 6 bases and J 2 bases; nucleotides not matched to a gene: 8. CDR3 in DNA: TGCAGCGTAAACCCCGGGACAGGGACCTACGAGCAGTACTTC. It encodes CSVNPGTGTYEQYF.

The rearrangement links TRBV11-2 to TRBJ2-1; 7 nucleotides agree with TRBD2. From germline, CDR1 is SGHAT and CDR2 FQNNGV. The CDR3 contains 16 residues. J lost 3 bases, V lost 5 bases, and 10 bases had no gene match. The CDR3 loop is CASSGGDGPLYNEQFF. CDR3 nucleotide sequence: TGTGCCAGCAGCGGGGGGGACGGCCCTCTCTACAATGAGCAGTTCTTC.

This sequence joins TRBV7-2 and TRBJ2-1; 8 bases fit TRBD2. Germline CDR1 SGHTA, CDR2 FQGNSA. V gave up 5 bases and J gave up 7 bases; unmatched junction bases: 10. The CDR3 loop spans 15 amino acids. CDR3 in amino acids: CASSLGLVGGNEQFF. CDR3 sequence (DNA): TGTGCCAGCAGCCTGGGACTAGTGGGAGGTAATGAGCAGTTCTTC.

This sequence joins TRBV29-1 and TRBJ2-1; D not certain. This CDR3 has 12 amino acids. Germline V lookup: CDR1 SQVTM, CDR2 ANQGSEA. With 4 bases removed from V and 7 bases from J, the gap between germline ends came to 11 bases. The CDR3 sequence is CSVGPRANEQFF. For the CDR3, the DNA is TGCAGCGTTGGGCCTAGGGCGAATGAGCAGTTCTTC.

J is TRBJ2-4 and V is TRBV12-3 or TRBV12-4; 7 nucleotides agree with TRBD2. The DNA end lines up better with TRBJ2-5; the J call may be wrong. The CDR3 sequence is 16 residues long. The CDR3 DNA is TGTGCCAGCAGTTTAGGGGGGGGGAAGAGCCAAGAGACCCAGTACTTC. It is translated as CASSLGGGKSQETQYF.

This clonotype showed up just a few times. The V gene is TRBV27, the J gene TRBJ2-3, with D possibly TRBD2 on 6 matching bases. Trimming cost V 3 bases and J 4 bases, with 17 bases left between them. CDR1 is MNHEY, CDR2 SMNVEV, per germline (reference sequence). The CDR3 runs 16 residues. CDR3 loop: CASSLGGWRRADTQYF. As DNA, the CDR3 is TGTGCCAGCAGTTTGGGGGGATGGCGGAGGGCAGATACGCAGTATTTT.

This rearrangement joins TRBV4-3 to TRBJ1-4; D is unresolved. V was trimmed by 3 bases and J by 0 bases, leaving 5 bases between them. This CDR3 is 14 amino acids long. Germline V gene data show CDR1 as LGHNA and CDR2 as YSLEER. CDR3 coding DNA: TGCGCCAGCAGCCACACCGCAACTAATGAAAAACTGTTTTTT. Protein: CASSHTATNEKLFF.

This sequence joins TRBV4-1 and TRBJ2-7; TRBD1 matches 8 bases. The CDR3 is 15 amino acids. Germline V gene lookup returns CDR1 MGHRA and CDR2 YSYEKL. The V gene end was trimmed by 3 bases and the J gene end by 5 bases; junction bases not matched to a gene: 9. CDR3 region: CASSHRPGTGNEQYF. CDR3 in DNA: TGCGCCAGCAGCCACCGACCCGGGACAGGCAACGAGCAGTACTTC.

The CDR3 bases are TGTGCCAGCAGTTTGGGCCACCCGGGCGAGCAGTACTTC. Translation: CASSLGHPGEQYF. The chain employs TRBV12-3 or TRBV12-4 and TRBJ2-7; D unclear. Trimming took off 3 bases at V and 6 bases at J, with 12 bases between the two ends. The CDR3 runs 13 residues.

The CDR3 reads CASSLARRDEQFF. The CDR3 DNA sequence: TGTGCCAGCAGCTTAGCGAGGCGGGATGAGCAGTTCTTC. The chain links TRBV7-2 to TRBJ2-1; a weak D match, TRBD2 (5 bases). The V and J ends lost 0 bases and 8 bases respectively, with 8 bases between them. The CDR3 extends over 13 amino acids. Germline assignment: CDR1 SGHTA and CDR2 FQGNSA.